This TCR beta chain comes out of a study of cytomegalovirus exposure and HLA in healthy donors. Study-wide findings and caveats: The classifier, whose performance was assessed in both the original and validation cohorts, reportedly diagnosed cytomegalovirus status with high specificity and sensitivity. Most TCR sequences were rare, but some public TCRs occurred in many donors.

The protocol was immunoSEQ multiplex PCR, while the TCRdb copy is restricted to in-frame clones and leaves out a portion. Among around 98,000 clones listed, roughly 87% were seen once. The CDR3 has 15 residues. Per the germline V gene, CDR1 is SGHTA and CDR2 is FQGNSA. The V and J ends lost 4 bases and 3 bases, in that order; junction bases with no gene match: 8. Only one count was recorded for this clone. The antigen remains unidentified. Sequenced input: PBMCs. The sequence came from a woman in her 30s in good health and CMV-seronegative. The chain has TRBV7-2 and TRBJ2-7; 8 bases fit TRBD2. CDR3 loop: CASSYGTSIGYEQYF. The CDR3 DNA reads TGTGCCAGCAGCTACGGGACTAGTATCGGCTACGAGCAGTACTTC.